This T cell receptor beta chain was identified during a study of cytomegalovirus exposure and HLA in healthy donors. Points on this clone: The antigen is unknown.

Study results and caveats: When analyzed later, a missense DCLRE1C variant was found to be linked to TCR beta V- and J-gene trimming.

The CDR3 spans 16 residues. Trimming took 5 bases from V and 2 from J; bases not matched to a gene: 9. Germline lookup yields CDR1 PRHDT and CDR2 FYEKMQ (reference sequence). Primers included in the PCR were 60 Vbeta and 13 Jbeta primers. Repertoires were generated with immunoSEQ multiplex PCR, while TCRdb's copy carries only in-frame clones and drops some. The data hold under 55,000 clones, with around 81% observed a single time. This receptor was obtained from a man in his thirties or forties in good health and CMV-seropositive. Sequencing was carried out using PBMCs. The rearrangement joins TRBV13 to TRBJ2-5, with 9 bases fitting TRBD2. CDR3 in DNA: TGTGCCAGCAGCCCGCGAGAAAGCGGGGGGCAAGAGACCCAGTACTTC. Encoded protein: CASSPRESGGQETQYF.